This T cell receptor (beta chain) appears in the sequencing data of a study of shared T cell receptors in the human thymus. Measured with immunoSEQ multiplex PCR; TCRdb has only the in-frame clones, and not every one. The sample has hundreds of thousands of clones; about 87% are singletons. The ends lost 2 bases at V and 4 bases at J; junction bases unmatched: 19. The germline V gene encodes CDR1 SGDLS and CDR2 YYNGEE. The CDR3 sequence is 19 residues long. These same records also appear under a second study, on human thymus T cells. In that study: Thymus specimens were resections from corrective heart surgery.

The origin of this receptor is a boy under three years old with a congenital heart defect. Sequenced material: thymocytes. The rearrangement links TRBV9 to TRBJ2-3, with TRBD2 identical over 7 bases. The CDR3 bases are TGTGCCAGCAGCGTCTCATCCCGGGCAGGCGGGAGAGGAGCAGATACGCAGTATTTT. This translates into CASSVSSRAGGRGADTQYF.